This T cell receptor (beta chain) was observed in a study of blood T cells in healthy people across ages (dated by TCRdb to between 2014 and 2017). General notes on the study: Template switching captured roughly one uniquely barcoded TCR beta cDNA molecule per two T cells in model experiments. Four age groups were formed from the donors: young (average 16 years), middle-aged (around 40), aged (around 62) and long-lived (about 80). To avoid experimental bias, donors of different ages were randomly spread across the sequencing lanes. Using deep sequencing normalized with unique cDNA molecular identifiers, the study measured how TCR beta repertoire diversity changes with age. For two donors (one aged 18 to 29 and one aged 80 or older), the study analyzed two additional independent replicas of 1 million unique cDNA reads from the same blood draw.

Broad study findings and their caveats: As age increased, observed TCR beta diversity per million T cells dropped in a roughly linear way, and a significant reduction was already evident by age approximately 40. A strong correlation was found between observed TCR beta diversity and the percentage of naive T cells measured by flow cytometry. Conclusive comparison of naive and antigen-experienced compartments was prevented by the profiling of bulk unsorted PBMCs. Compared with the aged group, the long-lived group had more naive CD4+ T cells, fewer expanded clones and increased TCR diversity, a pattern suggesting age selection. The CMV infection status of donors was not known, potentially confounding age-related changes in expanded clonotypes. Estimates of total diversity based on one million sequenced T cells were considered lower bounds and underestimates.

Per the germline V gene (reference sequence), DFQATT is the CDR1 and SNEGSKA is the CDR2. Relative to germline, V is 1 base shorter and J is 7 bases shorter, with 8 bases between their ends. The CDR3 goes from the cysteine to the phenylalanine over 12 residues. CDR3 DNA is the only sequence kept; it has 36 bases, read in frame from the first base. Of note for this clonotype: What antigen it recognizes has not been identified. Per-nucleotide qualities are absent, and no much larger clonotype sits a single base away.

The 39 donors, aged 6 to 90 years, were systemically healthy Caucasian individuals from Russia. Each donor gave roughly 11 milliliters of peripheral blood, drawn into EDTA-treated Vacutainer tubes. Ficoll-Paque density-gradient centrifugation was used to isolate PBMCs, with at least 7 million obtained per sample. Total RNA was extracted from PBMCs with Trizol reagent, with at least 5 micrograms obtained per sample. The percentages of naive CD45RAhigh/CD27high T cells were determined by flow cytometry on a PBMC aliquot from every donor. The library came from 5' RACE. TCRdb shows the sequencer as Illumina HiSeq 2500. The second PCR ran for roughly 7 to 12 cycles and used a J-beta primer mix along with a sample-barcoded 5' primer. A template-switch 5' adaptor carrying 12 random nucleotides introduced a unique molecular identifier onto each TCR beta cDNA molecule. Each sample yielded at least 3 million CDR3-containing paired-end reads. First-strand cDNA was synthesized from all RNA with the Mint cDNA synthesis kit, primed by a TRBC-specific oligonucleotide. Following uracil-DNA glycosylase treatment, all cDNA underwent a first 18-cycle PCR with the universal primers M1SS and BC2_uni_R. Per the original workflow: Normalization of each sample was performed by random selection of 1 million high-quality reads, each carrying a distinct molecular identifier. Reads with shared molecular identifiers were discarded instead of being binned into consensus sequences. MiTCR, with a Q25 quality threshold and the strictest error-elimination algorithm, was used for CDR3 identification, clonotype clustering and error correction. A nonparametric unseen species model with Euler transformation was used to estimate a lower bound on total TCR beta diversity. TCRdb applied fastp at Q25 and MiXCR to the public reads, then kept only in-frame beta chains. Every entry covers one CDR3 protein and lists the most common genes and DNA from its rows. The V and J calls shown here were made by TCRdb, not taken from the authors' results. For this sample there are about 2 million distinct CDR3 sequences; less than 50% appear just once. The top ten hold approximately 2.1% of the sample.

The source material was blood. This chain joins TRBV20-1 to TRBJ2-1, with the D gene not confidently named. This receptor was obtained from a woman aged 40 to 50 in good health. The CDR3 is CSARVQPNEQFF. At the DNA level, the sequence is TGCAGTGCTAGAGTACAGCCGAATGAGCAGTTCTTC.